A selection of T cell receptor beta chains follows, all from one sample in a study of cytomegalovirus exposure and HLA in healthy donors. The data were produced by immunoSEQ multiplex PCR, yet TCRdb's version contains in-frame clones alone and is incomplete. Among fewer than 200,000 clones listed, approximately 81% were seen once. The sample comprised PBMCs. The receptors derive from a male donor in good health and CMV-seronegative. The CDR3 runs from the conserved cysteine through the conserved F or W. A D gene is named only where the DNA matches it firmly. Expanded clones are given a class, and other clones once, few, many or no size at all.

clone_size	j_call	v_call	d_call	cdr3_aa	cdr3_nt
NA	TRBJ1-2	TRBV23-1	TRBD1	CASSQLGQGRGYTF	TGCGCCAGCAGTCAGCTCGGACAGGGAAGAGGCTACACCTTC
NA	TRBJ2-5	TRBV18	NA	CASSPQGRVEETQYF	TGTGCCAGCTCCCCTCAGGGGAGAGTTGAAGAGACCCAGTACTTC
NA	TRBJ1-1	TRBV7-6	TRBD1	CASSRGQMNTEAFF	TGTGCCAGCAGCAGGGGACAGATGAACACTGAAGCTTTCTTT
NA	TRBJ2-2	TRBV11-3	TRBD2	CASSLLLVGGTNTGELFF	TGTGCCAGCAGCCTCTTACTGGTCGGGGGGACGAACACCGGGGAGCTGTTTTTT
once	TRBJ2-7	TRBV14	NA	CASSQDAGAIYEQYF	TGTGCCAGCAGCCAAGACGCGGGGGCAATCTACGAGCAGTACTTC
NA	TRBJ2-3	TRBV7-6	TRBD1	CASSSYTGVGGTDTQYF	TGTGCCAGCAGCTCCTACACAGGGGTAGGGGGCACAGATACGCAGTATTTT
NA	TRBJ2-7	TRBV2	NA	CASRELGYEQYF	TGTGCCAGCAGGGAGTTAGGTTACGAGCAGTACTTC
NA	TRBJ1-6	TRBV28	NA	CASSFGPGDLGSYNSPLHF	TGTGCCAGCAGTTTTGGCCCTGGGGACTTGGGTTCCTATAATTCACCCCTCCACTTT
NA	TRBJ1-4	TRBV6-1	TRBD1	CARGGQGEIKKLFF	TGTGCCAGAGGGGGACAGGGGGAGATAAAAAAACTGTTTTTT
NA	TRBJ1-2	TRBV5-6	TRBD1	CASSLVTGQGYGTF	TGTGCCAGCAGCTTGGTAACGGGACAGGGGTACGGCACCTTC
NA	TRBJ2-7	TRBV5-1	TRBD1	CASRLPGQGGEQYF	TGCGCCAGCAGATTACCGGGACAGGGAGGCGAGCAGTACTTC
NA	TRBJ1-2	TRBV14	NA	CASSLSSLTHGYTF	TGTGCCAGCAGCCTATCATCATTAACTCATGGCTACACCTTC
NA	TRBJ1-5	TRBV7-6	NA	CASSPGHGISPQHF	TGTGCCAGCTCCCCGGGACACGGAATTTCGCCCCAGCATTTT
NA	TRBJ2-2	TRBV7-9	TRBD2	CASSPSGSGMIGELFF	TGTGCCAGCTCCCCTAGCGGGAGTGGGATGATCGGGGAGCTGTTTTTT
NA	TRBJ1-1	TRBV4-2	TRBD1	CASSHRQGSPEAFF	TGTGCCAGCAGCCATAGACAGGGCTCCCCTGAAGCTTTCTTT
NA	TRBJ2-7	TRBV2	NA	CASRQLYEQYF	TGTGCCAGCAGACAGTTGTACGAGCAGTACTTC
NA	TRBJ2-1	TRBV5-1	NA	CASVGQLMEGQFF	TGCGCCAGCGTCGGGCAGCTCATGGAGGGGCAGTTCTTC
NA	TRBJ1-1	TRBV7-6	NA	CASSLGSQGMNTEAFF	TGTGCCAGCAGCTTAGGATCGCAGGGCATGAACACTGAAGCTTTCTTT
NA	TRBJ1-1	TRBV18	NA	CASSPPGGVIYNTEAFF	TGTGCCAGCTCACCCCCTGGGGGGGTAATATACAACACTGAAGCTTTCTTT
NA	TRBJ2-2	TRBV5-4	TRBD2	CASSLPGGNTGELFF	TGTGCCAGCAGCTTGCCGGGGGGGAACACCGGGGAGCTGTTTTTT
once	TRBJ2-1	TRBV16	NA	CASSPATRGSYNEQFF	TGTGCCAGCAGCCCCGCGACCAGGGGTTCCTACAATGAGCAGTTCTTC
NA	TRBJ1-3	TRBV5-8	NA	CASSYPTQLSGNTIYF	TGTGCCAGCAGCTATCCGACACAACTCTCTGGAAACACCATATATTTT
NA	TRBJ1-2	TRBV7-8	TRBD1	CASSLGTGKKDYGYTF	TGTGCCAGCAGCTTAGGGACAGGGAAGAAGGACTATGGCTACACCTTC
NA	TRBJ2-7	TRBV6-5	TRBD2	CASSQPGLAVEQYF	TGTGCCAGCAGTCAGCCGGGACTAGCGGTGGAGCAGTACTTC
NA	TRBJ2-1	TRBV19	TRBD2	CASSIGTSGYNEQFF	TGTGCCAGTAGTATAGGTACTAGCGGCTACAATGAGCAGTTCTTC
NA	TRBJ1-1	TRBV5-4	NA	CASSIPTGGENTEAFF	TGTGCCAGCAGCATACCAACGGGAGGGGAGAACACTGAAGCTTTCTTT
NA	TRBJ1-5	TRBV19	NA	CASSPWGDSNQPQHF	TGTGCCAGTAGCCCCTGGGGGGATAGTAATCAGCCCCAGCATTTT
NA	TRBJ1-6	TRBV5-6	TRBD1	CASSPRQGAPGSPLHF	TGTGCCAGCAGCCCGCGACAGGGAGCCCCGGGTTCACCCCTCCACTTT
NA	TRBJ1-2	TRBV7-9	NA	CSSTGGRAGTVYGYTF	TGTTCCAGCACCGGAGGACGAGCGGGGACGGTCTATGGCTACACCTTC
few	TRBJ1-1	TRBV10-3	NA	CAISRGNTEAFF	TGTGCCATCAGCCGGGGGAACACTGAAGCTTTCTTT
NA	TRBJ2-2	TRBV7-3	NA	CASSRETTGELFF	TGTGCCAGCAGCAGGGAGACCACCGGGGAGCTGTTTTTT
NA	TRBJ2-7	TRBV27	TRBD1	CASASGTGAYEQYF	TGTGCCAGCGCATCGGGGACAGGAGCCTACGAGCAGTACTTC
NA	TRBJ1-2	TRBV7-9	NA	CASSYHLGQDGYTF	TGTGCCAGCAGCTACCACCTTGGGCAGGATGGCTACACCTTC
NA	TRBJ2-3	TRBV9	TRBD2	CASSVGLLGDGQYF	TGTGCCAGCAGCGTGGGACTATTAGGGGATGGGCAGTATTTT
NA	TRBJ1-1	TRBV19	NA	CATLWSTEAFF	TGTGCCACCCTATGGAGCACTGAAGCTTTCTTT
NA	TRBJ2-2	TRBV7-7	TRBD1	CASSPGQGQGGTGELFF	TGTGCCAGCAGCCCGGGACAGGGACAAGGGGGCACCGGGGAGCTGTTTTTT
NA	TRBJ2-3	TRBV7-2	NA	CASSVSSENTQYF	TGTGCCAGCAGCGTCTCCTCCGAGAATACGCAGTATTTT
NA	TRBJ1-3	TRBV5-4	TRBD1	CASSLPRGSGNTIYF	TGTGCCAGCAGCTTACCCAGGGGGTCAGGAAACACCATATATTTT